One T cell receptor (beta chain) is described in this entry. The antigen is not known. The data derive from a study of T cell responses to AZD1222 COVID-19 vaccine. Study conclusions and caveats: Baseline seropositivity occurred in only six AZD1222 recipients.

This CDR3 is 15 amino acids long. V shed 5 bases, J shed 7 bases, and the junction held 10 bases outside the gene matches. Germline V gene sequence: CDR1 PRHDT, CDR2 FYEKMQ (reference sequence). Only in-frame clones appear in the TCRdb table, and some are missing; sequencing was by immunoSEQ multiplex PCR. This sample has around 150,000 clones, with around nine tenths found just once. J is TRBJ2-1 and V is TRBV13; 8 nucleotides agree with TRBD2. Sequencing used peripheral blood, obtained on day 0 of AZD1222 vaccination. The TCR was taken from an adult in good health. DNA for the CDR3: TGTGCCAGCAGCCCCGAGCGGGAGCTTGATAATGAGCAGTTCTTC. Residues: CASSPERELDNEQFF. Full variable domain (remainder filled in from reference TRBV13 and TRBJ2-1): AAGVIQSPRHLIKEKRETATLKCYPIPRHDTVYWYQQGPGQDPQFLISFYEKMQSDKGSIPDRFSAQQFSDYHSELNMSSLELGDSALYFCASSPERELDNEQFFGPGTRLTVL.